This T cell receptor beta chain appears in the sequencing data of a study of blood T cell repertoires in COVID-19. Study-level background: The origin of the acute and convalescent COVID-19 samples was the United States, Italy and Spain. The analysed material was cDNA or gDNA that came from T cells, B-cell-depleted T cells, or PBMCs.

The trim removed 3 bases at V and 8 bases at J, leaving 6 bases unmatched. The germline CDR1 and CDR2 sequences are MNHEY and SMNVEV (reference sequence). The CDR3 spans 14 residues. Authors' data handling: Quantification of nucleated cells was approximated via reference gene primer amplification. Assay: immunoSEQ multiplex PCR; the TCRdb copy retains only in-frame clones and omits some. D and trimming come from the DNA, and the V and J calls and clone size come from that table. The repertoire holds 200,000 to 300,000 clones, with 75% to 90% as singletons. Sequences were obtained from peripheral blood. The sequence was obtained from a man between 25 and 39 years old with active or convalescent COVID-19. The rearrangement uses TRBV27 and TRBJ2-1; 8 nucleotides align to TRBD2. This chain's CDR3 is CASSFRAGVDEQFF. The DNA of the CDR3 is TGTGCCAGCAGTTTTAGAGCGGGGGTTGATGAGCAGTTCTTC.